This T cell receptor beta chain emerged from a study of Graves' ophthalmopathy and Graves' hyperthyroidism. The overall study: Over 18 months of follow-up, stable hyperthyroidism required that no ophthalmopathy appear.

This clonotype was counted ten times or more. TCR beta CDR3 regions were amplified from RNA transcripts. HTBI-primed RT-PCR formed the first round, and a multiplex PCR formed the second. Each CDR3 protein gets one entry after TCRdb re-called the multiplex PCR reads with MiXCR. This table holds about 1.1 million distinct CDR3 sequences, about two fifths found once. This CDR3 has 14 amino acids. CDR1 is LNHDA, CDR2 SQIVND, per germline (reference sequence). The trim removed 5 bases at V and 5 bases at J, leaving 6 bases unmatched. The rearrangement joins TRBV19 to TRBJ1-5, with 7 nucleotides matching TRBD1. The material sequenced was peripheral blood or thyroid tissue (not recorded which). The TCR was taken from an adult man with Graves' hyperthyroidism. CDR3 residues: CASSLDRLDQPQHF. CDR3 DNA sequence: TGTGCCAGTAGTTTGGACAGGCTCGATCAGCCCCAGCATTTT.